Below are 6 T cell receptor beta chains sequenced from a single sample in a study of blood T cells in healthy people across ages. PCR was performed a second time for about 7 to 12 cycles using a sample-barcoded 5' primer and a J-beta primer mix. In TCRdb, the 5' RACE reads were re-called with MiXCR into one record per CDR3 protein. Of 600,000 to 1,000,000 distinct CDR3 sequences in the sample, 58% were seen once. Input material: blood. The source is a man aged 25 to 40 in good health.

The chain links TRBV7-2 to TRBJ1-2, with 8 bases identical to TRBD1. After removal of 1 base from V and 6 bases from J, the junction contained 4 bases not matched to a gene. In germline, CDR1 is SGHTA, CDR2 FQGNSA. The CDR3 loop spans 14 amino acids. CDR3 sequence: CASSLVGGQDGYTF. The DNA of the CDR3 is TGTGCCAGCAGCTTAGTCGGGGGACAGGATGGCTACACCTTC.

This clonotype came up a few times. This chain joins TRBV5-1 and TRBJ2-1; 8 positions agree with TRBD2. This CDR3 has 17 residues. Per germline, CDR1 SGHRS and CDR2 YFSETQ. V lost 1 base and J lost 7; bases outside the gene matches: 13. Here the CDR3 DNA reads TGCGCCAGCAGCTTGTGGGCGGGAGGAACACTGGGAAATGAGCAGTTCTTC. Encoded protein: CASSLWAGGTLGNEQFF.

The chain uses TRBV12-5 and TRBJ2-1; D gene uncertain. Per germline, CDR1 LGHNT and CDR2 FRNRAP. V was cut by 0 bases and J by 6 bases, with 9 bases left in between. The CDR3 covers 14 residues. The CDR3 nucleotides read TGTGCTAGTGGTTTGGTACGGAGTCGCAATGAGCAGTTCTTC. Translating gives CASGLVRSRNEQFF.

This clonotype showed up just once. The genes are TRBV4-2 and TRBJ2-6; no clear D. The length of the CDR3 is 16 residues. V lost 4 bases, J lost 2 bases, and 12 bases lay in between. Germline assignment: CDR1 LGHNA and CDR2 YNFKEQ. The CDR3, as DNA: TGTGCCAGCAGCCGATCTAGAAATCCTGGGGCCAACGTCCTGACTTTC. Translation: CASSRSRNPGANVLTF.

This chain connects TRBV6-1 to TRBJ2-7; 11 positions match TRBD1. The trim removed 4 bases at V and 4 bases at J, leaving 12 bases unmatched. The CDR3 totals 17 residues. Per germline, CDR1 MNHNS and CDR2 SASEGT. DNA of the CDR3: TGTGCCAGCAGTGTCACCCTAGGACAGGGGGCTGTATACGAGCAGTACTTC. Encoded protein: CASSVTLGQGAVYEQYF.

This clonotype was observed a single time. J is TRBJ2-5 and V is TRBV7-2; TRBD2 matches at 14 bases. The CDR3 sequence is 18 residues long. The trim removed 5 bases at V and 1 base at J, leaving 9 bases unmatched. In germline, CDR1 is SGHTA, CDR2 FQGNSA. As DNA, the CDR3 is TGTGCCAGCAGCCCCGGACTAGCGGGAGGACCTGTCCAAGAGACCCAGTACTTC. Protein: CASSPGLAGGPVQETQYF.